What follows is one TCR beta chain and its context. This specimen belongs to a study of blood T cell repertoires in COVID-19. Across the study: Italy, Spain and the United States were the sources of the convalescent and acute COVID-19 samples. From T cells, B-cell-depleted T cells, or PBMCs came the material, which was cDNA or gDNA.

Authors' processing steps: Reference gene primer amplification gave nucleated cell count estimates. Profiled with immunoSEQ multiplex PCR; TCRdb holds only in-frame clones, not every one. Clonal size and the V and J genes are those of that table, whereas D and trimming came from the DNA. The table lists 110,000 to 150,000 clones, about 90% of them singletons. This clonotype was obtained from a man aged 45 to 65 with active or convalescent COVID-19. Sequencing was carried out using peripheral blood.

CDR3 amino acids: CASSSLRRGNTDTQYF. CDR3 DNA: TGTGCCAGTAGCTCGTTACGCCGGGGTAACACAGATACGCAGTATTTT. The rearrangement joins TRBV19 to TRBJ2-3; D is perhaps TRBD2 (5 bases). Germline assignment: CDR1 LNHDA and CDR2 SQIVND (reference sequence). V was clipped by 6 bases and J by 2 bases, with 18 bases between them. The CDR3 runs 16 residues. The entire variable domain, with the rest obtained from reference TRBV19 and TRBJ2-3, is as follows: DGGITQSPKYLFRKEGQNVTLSCEQNLNHDAMYWYRQDPGQGLRLIYYSQIVNDFQKGDIAEGYSVSREKKESFPLTVTSAQKNPTAFYLCASSSLRRGNTDTQYFGPGTRLTVL.